The clone carrying this T cell receptor beta chain was observed a handful of times. TCRdb used MiXCR to reprocess the RACE reads, holding one entry per CDR3 protein. The sample yields around 100,000 distinct CDR3 sequences, over 9.5% seen once. The sample is drawn from a study of human T cells and chemical hapten exposure. Study overall: Skin of the upper inner arm, around 2 cm by around 2 cm, received 2% DPC for sensitization. Upper back patch tests used 0.01% DPC, scored after 6 days. Small pooled library volume differences chiefly drove per-sample TCR yield variation.

Specified time point: patch test 2, 6 weeks after DPC sensitization. This sample's treatment: therapeutic diphenylcyclopropenone sensitization with weekly scalp DPC. This CDR3 contains 17 residues. The V gene's germline CDR1 is DFQATT and CDR2 SNEGSKA (reference sequence). Trimming took off 3 bases at V and 3 bases at J, with 24 bases between the two ends. Sequences were derived from whole blood, sampled in connection with sensitization to the hapten diphenylcyclopropenone (DPC). The chain is built from TRBV20-1 and TRBJ2-7, with a tentative D call TRBD2 (5 bases). This sequence originates from a woman aged 40 to 50 with alopecia areata. Some clones in this sample may be carry-over from other donors' samples. CDR3 in DNA: TGCAGTGCTAGTACAGCCGTCATCGACTACTCTTTCTACGAGCAGTACTTC. This gives the protein CSASTAVIDYSFYEQYF.